This T cell receptor beta chain was observed in a study of blood T cell repertoires in COVID-19. Across the whole study: Sites in the United States, Italy and Spain provided acute and convalescent COVID-19 samples. In each case, the material was cDNA or gDNA derived from T cells, B-cell-depleted T cells, or PBMCs.

Authors' methods: Amplification of reference gene primers was used by the study to estimate nucleated cell counts. TCRdb's table, derived via immunoSEQ multiplex PCR, lists solely in-frame clones and lacks some. V and J calls and clone size are as listed in that table; D and trimming were resolved from the DNA. The sample contains 250,000 or so clones, less than 90% of which appear only once. From germline, CDR1 is LNHDA and CDR2 SQIVND (reference sequence). Unmatched junction bases numbered 1, after V lost 4 bases and J lost 1 base. The CDR3 totals 14 residues. This TCR was sampled from a man in his thirties or forties with active or convalescent COVID-19. J is TRBJ2-5 and V is TRBV19; 9 positions match TRBD1. The sequenced sample consisted of peripheral blood. DNA for the CDR3: TGTGCCAGTAGTAAGGACAGGGGCCAAGAGACCCAGTACTTC. Its protein is CASSKDRGQETQYF.